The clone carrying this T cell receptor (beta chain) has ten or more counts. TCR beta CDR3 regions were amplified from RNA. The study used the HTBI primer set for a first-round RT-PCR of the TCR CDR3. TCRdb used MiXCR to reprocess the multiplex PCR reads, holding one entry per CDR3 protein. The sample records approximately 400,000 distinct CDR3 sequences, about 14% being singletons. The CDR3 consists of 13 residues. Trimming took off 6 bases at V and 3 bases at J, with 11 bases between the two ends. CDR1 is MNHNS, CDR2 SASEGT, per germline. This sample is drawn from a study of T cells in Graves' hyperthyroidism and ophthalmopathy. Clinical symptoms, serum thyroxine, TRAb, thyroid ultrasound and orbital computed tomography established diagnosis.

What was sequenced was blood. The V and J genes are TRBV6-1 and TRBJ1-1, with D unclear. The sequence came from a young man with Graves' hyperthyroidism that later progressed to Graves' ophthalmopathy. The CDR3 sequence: CASRVDPYTEAFF. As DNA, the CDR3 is TGTGCCAGCAGAGTCGACCCGTACACTGAAGCTTTCTTT.